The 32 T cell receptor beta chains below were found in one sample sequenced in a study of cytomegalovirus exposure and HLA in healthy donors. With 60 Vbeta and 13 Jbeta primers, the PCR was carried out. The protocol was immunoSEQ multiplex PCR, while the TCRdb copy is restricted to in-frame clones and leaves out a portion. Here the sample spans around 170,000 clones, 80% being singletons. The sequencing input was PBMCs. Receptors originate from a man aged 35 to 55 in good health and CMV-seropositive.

For the CDR3, the DNA is TGTGCCAGCAGCCAGAAAGAGACCCAGTACTTC. It translates to CASSQKETQYF. This sequence joins TRBV6-5 and TRBJ2-5; D gene uncertain. Trimming left V 6 bases short and J 3 bases short, with 5 bases between. CDR3 size: 11 residues. CDR1 is MNHEY and CDR2 is SVGAGI in the germline V gene.

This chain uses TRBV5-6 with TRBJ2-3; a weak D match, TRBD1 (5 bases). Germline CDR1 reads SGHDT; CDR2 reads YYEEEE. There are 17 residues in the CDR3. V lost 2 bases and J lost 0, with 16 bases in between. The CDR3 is CASSLFMTAASTDTQYF. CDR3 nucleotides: TGTGCCAGCAGCTTATTTATGACAGCCGCTAGCACAGATACGCAGTATTTT.

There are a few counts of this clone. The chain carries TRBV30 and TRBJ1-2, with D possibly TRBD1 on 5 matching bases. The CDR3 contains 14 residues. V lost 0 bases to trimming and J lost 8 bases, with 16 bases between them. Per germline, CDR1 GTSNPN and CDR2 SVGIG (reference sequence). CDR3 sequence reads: CAWSVSAQGLGYTF. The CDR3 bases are TGTGCCTGGAGTGTAAGTGCCCAGGGTCTAGGCTACACCTTC.

The CDR3, as DNA: TGTGCCAGCAGCGACAGGGTCACTAATGAAAAACTGTTTTTT. Its translation is CASSDRVTNEKLFF. This chain joins TRBV9 and TRBJ1-4; TRBD1 is a possible D gene (6 bases). Deletions cut 3 bases from V and 2 bases from J, with 8 bases between. The germline CDR1 and CDR2 sequences are SGDLS and YYNGEE. The CDR3 extends over 14 amino acids.

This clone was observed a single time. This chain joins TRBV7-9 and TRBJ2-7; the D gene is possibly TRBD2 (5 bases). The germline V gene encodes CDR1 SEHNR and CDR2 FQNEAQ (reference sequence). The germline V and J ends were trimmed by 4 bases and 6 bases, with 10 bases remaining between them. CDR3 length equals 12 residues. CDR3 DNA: TGTGCCAGCAGCTCCGGAGGCGGCGAGCAGTACTTC. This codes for CASSSGGGEQYF.

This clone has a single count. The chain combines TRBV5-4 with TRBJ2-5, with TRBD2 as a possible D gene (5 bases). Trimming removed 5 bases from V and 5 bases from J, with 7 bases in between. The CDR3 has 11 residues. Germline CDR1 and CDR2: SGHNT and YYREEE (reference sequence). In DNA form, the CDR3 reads TGTGCCAGCAGTAGGGAGGAGACCCAGTACTTC. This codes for CASSREETQYF.

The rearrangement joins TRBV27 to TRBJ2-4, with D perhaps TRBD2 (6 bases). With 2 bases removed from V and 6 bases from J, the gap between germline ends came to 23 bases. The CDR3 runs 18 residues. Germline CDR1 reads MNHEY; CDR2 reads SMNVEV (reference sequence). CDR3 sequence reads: CASSLRGNRGGTGNIQYF. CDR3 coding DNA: TGTGCCAGCAGTTTACGGGGAAATCGGGGAGGTACTGGAAACATTCAGTACTTC.

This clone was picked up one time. CDR3 DNA sequence: TGTGCCAGCAGCGCTAACTTCCGGGGGGGCCGGGAGACCCAGTACTTC. Residues: CASSANFRGGRETQYF. The chain is built from TRBV9 and TRBJ2-5, with TRBD2 matching 8 bases. CDR1 is SGDLS and CDR2 is YYNGEE in the germline V gene. CDR3 length: 16 amino acids. The trim removed 3 bases at V and 5 bases at J, leaving 12 bases unmatched. The whole variable domain, remainder taken from reference TRBV9 and TRBJ2-5, is DSGVTQTPKHLITATGQRVTLRCSPRSGDLSVYWYQQSLDQGLQFLIQYYNGEERAKGNILERFSAQQFPDLHSELNLSSLELGDSALYFCASSANFRGGRETQYFGPGTRLLVL.

The CDR3 sequence is CASSPNRGPGNGVMNTEAFF. In DNA form, the CDR3 reads TGTGCCAGCTCACCAAACAGGGGACCAGGGAACGGGGTTATGAACACTGAAGCTTTCTTT. The V gene is TRBV18, the J gene TRBJ1-1; 7 bases are a match to TRBD1. CDR1 is KGHSH and CDR2 is LQKENI in the germline V gene. There are 20 residues in the CDR3. The junction had 18 bases not matched to a gene; V was cut back by 2 bases and J by 0 bases. Full variable domain (remainder filled in from reference TRBV18 and TRBJ1-1): NAGVMQNPRHLVRRRGQEARLRCSPMKGHSHVYWYRQLPEEGLKFMVYLQKENIIDESGMPKERFSAEFPKEGPSILRIQQVVRGDSAAYFCASSPNRGPGNGVMNTEAFFGQGTRLTVV.

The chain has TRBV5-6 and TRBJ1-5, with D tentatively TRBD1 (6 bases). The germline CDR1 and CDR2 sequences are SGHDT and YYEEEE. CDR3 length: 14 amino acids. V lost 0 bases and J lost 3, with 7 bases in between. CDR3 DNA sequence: TGTGCCAGCAGCTTGGGACAGGACAATCAGCCCCAGCATTTT. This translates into CASSLGQDNQPQHF.

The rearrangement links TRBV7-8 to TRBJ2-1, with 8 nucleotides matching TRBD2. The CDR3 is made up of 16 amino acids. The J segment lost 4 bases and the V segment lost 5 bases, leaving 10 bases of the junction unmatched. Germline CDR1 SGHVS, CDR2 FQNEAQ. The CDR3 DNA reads TGTGCCAGCAGCCCCACGGGAGCGGGGGAGTACAATGAGCAGTTCTTC. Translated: CASSPTGAGEYNEQFF.

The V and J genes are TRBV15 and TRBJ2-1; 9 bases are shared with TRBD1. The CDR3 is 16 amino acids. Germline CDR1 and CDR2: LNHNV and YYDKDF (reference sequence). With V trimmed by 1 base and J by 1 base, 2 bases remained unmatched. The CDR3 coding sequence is TGTGCCACCAGCAGAGGGACAGGGGTATCCTACAATGAGCAGTTCTTC. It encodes CATSRGTGVSYNEQFF.

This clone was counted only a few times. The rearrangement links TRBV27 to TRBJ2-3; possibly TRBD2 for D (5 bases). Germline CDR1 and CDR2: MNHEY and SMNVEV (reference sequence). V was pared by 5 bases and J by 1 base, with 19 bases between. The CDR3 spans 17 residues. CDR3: CASSDSSGDRGTDTQYF. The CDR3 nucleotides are TGTGCCAGCAGTGACTCATCCGGGGATCGTGGCACAGATACGCAGTATTTT.

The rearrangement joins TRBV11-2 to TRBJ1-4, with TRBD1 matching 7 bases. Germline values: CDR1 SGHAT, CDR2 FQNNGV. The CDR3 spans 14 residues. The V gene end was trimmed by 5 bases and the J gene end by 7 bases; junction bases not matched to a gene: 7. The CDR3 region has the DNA TGTGCCAGCAGCCAGACAGGGTTAAGTGAAAAACTGTTTTTT. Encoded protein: CASSQTGLSEKLFF. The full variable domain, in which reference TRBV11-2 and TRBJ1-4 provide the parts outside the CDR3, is EAGVAQSPRYKIIEKRQSVAFWCNPISGHATLYWYQQILGQGPKLLIQFQNNGVVDDSQLPKDRFSAERLKGVDSTLKIQPAKLEDSAVYLCASSQTGLSEKLFFGSGTQLSVL.

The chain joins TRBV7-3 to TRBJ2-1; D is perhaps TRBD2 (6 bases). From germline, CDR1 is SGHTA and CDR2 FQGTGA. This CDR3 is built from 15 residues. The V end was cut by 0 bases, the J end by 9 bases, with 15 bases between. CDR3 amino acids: CASSLTGGNTGEQFF. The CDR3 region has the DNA TGTGCCAGCAGCTTAACGGGGGGTAATACGGGTGAGCAGTTCTTC.

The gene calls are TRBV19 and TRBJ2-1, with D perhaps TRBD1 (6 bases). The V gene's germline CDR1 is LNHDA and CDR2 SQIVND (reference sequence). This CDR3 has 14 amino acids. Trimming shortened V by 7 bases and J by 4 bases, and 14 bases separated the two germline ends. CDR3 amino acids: CASNLGHPYNEQFF. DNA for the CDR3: TGTGCCAGTAATTTGGGACATCCTTACAATGAGCAGTTCTTC. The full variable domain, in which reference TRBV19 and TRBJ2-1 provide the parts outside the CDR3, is DGGITQSPKYLFRKEGQNVTLSCEQNLNHDAMYWYRQDPGQGLRLIYYSQIVNDFQKGDIAEGYSVSREKKESFPLTVTSAQKNPTAFYLCASNLGHPYNEQFFGPGTRLTVL.

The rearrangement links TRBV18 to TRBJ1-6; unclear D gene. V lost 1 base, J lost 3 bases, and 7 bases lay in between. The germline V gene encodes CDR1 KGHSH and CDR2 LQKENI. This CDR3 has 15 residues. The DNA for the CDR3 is TGTGCCAGCTCACCACAGGGAGGCTATAATTCACCCCTCCACTTT. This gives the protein CASSPQGGYNSPLHF.

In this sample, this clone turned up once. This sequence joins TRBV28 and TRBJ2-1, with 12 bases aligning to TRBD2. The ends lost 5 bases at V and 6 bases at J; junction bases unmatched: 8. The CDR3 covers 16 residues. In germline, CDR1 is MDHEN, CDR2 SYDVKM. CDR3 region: CASSRMTSGGVNEQFF. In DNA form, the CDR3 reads TGTGCCAGCAGTCGTATGACTAGCGGGGGTGTCAATGAGCAGTTCTTC.

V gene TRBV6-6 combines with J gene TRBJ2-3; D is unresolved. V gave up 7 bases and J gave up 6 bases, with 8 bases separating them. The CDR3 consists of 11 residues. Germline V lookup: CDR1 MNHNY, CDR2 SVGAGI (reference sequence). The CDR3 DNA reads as TGTGCCAGCAAGTTAGCCGATACGCAGTATTTT. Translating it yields CASKLADTQYF.

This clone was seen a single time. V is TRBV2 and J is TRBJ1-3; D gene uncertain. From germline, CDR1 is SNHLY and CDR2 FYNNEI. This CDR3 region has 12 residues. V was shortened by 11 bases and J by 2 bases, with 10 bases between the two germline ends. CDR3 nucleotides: TGTGCCCCGAAAGACACTGGAAACACCATATATTTT. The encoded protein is CAPKDTGNTIYF.

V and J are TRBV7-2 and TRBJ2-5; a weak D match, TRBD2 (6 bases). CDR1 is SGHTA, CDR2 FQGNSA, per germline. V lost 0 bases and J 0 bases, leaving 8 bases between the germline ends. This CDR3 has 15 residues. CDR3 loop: CASSLAGGHQETQYF. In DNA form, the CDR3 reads TGTGCCAGCAGCTTAGCGGGGGGACACCAAGAGACCCAGTACTTC.

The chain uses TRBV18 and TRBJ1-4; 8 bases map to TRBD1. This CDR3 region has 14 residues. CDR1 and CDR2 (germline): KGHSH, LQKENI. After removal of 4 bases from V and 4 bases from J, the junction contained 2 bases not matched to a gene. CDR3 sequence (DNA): TGTGCCAGCTCACAGACAGGGGTTAATGAAAAACTGTTTTTT. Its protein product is CASSQTGVNEKLFF.

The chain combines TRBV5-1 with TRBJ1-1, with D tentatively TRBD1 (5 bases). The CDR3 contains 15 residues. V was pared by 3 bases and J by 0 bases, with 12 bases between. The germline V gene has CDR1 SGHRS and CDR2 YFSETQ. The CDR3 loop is CASSSPGSLNTEAFF. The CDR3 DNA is TGCGCCAGCAGCTCCCCAGGGTCCCTGAACACTGAAGCTTTCTTT.

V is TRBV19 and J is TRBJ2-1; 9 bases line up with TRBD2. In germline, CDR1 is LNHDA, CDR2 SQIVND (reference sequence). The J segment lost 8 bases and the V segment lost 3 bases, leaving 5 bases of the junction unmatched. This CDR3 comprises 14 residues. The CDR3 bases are TGTGCCAGTAGTATTGGCGGGGGGGCATATGAGCAGTTCTTC. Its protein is CASSIGGGAYEQFF.

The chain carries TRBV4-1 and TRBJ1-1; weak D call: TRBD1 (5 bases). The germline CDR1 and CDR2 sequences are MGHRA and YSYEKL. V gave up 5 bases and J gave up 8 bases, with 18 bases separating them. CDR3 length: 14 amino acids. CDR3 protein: CASSEVTSGGEAFF. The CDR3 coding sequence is TGCGCCAGCAGCGAGGTTACCTCGGGGGGAGAAGCTTTCTTT.

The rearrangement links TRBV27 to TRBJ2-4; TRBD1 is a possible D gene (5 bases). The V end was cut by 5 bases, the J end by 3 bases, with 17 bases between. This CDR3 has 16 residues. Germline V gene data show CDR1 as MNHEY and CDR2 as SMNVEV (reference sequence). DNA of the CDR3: TGTGCCAGCAGTCCGTCTTTGGGGCTTGACAAAAACATTCAGTACTTC. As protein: CASSPSLGLDKNIQYF.

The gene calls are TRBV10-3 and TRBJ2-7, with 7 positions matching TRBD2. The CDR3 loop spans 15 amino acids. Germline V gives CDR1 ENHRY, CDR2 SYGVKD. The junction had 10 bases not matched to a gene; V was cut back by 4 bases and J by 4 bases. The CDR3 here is CAISGMGRGGYEQYF. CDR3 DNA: TGTGCCATCAGTGGGATGGGAAGGGGAGGGTACGAGCAGTACTTC.

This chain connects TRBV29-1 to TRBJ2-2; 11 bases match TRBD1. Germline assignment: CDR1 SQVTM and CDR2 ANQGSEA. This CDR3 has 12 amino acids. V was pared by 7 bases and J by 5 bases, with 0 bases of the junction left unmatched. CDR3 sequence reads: CSGDRGTGELFF. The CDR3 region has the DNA TGCAGCGGGGACAGGGGGACCGGGGAGCTGTTTTTT.

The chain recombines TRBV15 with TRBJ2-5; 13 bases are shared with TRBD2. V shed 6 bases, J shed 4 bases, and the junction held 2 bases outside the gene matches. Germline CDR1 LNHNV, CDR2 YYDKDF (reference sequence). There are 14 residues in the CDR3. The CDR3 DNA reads TGTGCCACCAGAAGACTAGCGGGGGGAGAGACCCAGTACTTC. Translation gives CATRRLAGGETQYF. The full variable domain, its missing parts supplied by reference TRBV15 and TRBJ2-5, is DAMVIQNPRYQVTQFGKPVTLSCSQTLNHNVMYWYQQKSSQAPKLLFHYYDKDFNNEADTPDNFQSRRPNTSFCFLDIRSPGLGDTAMYLCATRRLAGGETQYFGPGTRLLVL.

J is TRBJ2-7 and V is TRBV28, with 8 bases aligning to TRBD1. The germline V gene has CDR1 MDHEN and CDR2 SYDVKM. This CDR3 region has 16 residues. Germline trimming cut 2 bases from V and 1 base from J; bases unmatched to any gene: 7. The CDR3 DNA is TGTGCCAGCAGTTTACCTCGACAGGGGCCTTCCTACGAGCAGTACTTC. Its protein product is CASSLPRQGPSYEQYF.

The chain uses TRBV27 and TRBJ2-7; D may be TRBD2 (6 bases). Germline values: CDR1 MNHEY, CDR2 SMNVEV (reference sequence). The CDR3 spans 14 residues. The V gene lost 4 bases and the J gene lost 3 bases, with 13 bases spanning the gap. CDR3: CASSSYSGGYEQYF. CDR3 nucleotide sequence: TGTGCCAGCAGTTCCTACTCCGGGGGCTACGAGCAGTACTTC.

CDR3 coding DNA: TGTGCCAGCAGCGGTACCGGGACAGGGGTGTATGGCTACACCTTC. Encoded protein: CASSGTGTGVYGYTF. The chain links TRBV9 to TRBJ1-2, with 10 bases aligning to TRBD1. The CDR3 spans 15 residues. Trimming at V came to 3 bases and at J to 5 bases, leaving 7 bases not matched to a gene. Germline V gives CDR1 SGDLS, CDR2 YYNGEE.